The entry below gives a single T cell receptor (beta chain) sequence along with its context. Its specificity is not known. The sample originates from a study of T cells expressing NK-cell markers. Study details: Seven of the eight sequenced donors were HCMV-seropositive; one was seronegative. Points from the study as a whole: In several donors, these clonotypes also led the CD3+CD56-NKG2C+ fraction. The study found dominant NKG2C+ clonotypes at roughly 1.0-7.5% of CD8+ T cells in about six donors.

The CDR3 runs to 15 residues. The germline V gene has CDR1 SEHNR and CDR2 FQNEAQ (reference sequence). Reanalyzing the 5' RACE reads, TCRdb keeps one entry per CDR3 protein, without DNA. The sample includes about 430,000 distinct CDR3 sequences. Sample: blood T cells: a sorted CD56 or NKG2C T cell subset, CD4+ or CD8+ T cells, or bulk PBMC T cells (not recorded which). The rearrangement links TRBV7-9 to TRBJ2-1; TCRdb names TRBD2, which stays unverified in the absence of DNA. This TCR came from a woman aged 50 to 65 in good health. The CDR3 reads CASSLVGTTPNEQFF. Drawing the rest from reference TRBV7-9 and TRBJ2-1, the complete variable domain is DTGVSQNPRHKITKRGQNVTFRCDPISEHNRLYWYRQTLGQGPEFLTYFQNEAQLEKSRLLSDRFSAERPKGSFSTLEIQRTEQGDSAMYLCASSLVGTTPNEQFFGPGTRLTVL.